Given below is one T cell receptor (beta chain) in context. Its specificity is not known. This record belongs to a study of cytomegalovirus exposure and HLA in healthy donors. Overall study findings and caveats: Indistinguishable V segments such as TRBV6-2 and TRBV6-3 were excluded. Later analysis associated a missense DCLRE1C variant with TCR beta V- and J-gene trimming.

The study ran its PCR with 60 Vbeta and 13 Jbeta primers. The protocol was immunoSEQ multiplex PCR, while the TCRdb copy is restricted to in-frame clones and leaves out a portion. The sample lists some 200,000 clones; around 74% were seen once. CDR1 is GTSNPN and CDR2 is SVGIG in the germline V gene (reference sequence). V shed 5 bases and J shed 6 bases, with 16 bases lying between them. The CDR3 is 14 amino acids. The receptor was derived from a girl aged 10-17 years in good health and CMV-seropositive. This sequence joins TRBV30 and TRBJ2-2, with D maybe TRBD2 (6 bases). Sequenced: PBMCs. As DNA, the CDR3 is TGTGCCTGGTATCCGGGCTGGAGGGCCGGGGAGCTGTTTTTT. Its translation: CAWYPGWRAGELFF.